This T cell receptor (beta chain) originates from a study of T cell responses to AZD1222 COVID-19 vaccine. Study findings and constraints: Donors were largely white British and mainly female; clonal diversity was possibly underestimated. Samples come after the peak T cell response, not at day 14.

The repertoire was sequenced with immunoSEQ multiplex PCR; TCRdb's copy has only in-frame clones and lacks some. The sample lists about 110,000 clones, roughly 91% occurring once. As to this clone: Its cognate antigen is unknown.

Germline CDR1 SGHVS, CDR2 FQNEAQ. The V gene lost 6 bases and the J gene lost 11 bases, with 17 bases spanning the gap. This CDR3 is 14 amino acids long. The V and J genes are TRBV7-8 and TRBJ1-6; D is unclear. This sequence originates from an adult who received the AZD1222 COVID-19 vaccine. The source was peripheral blood, collected 28 days after the second AZD1222 dose. This chain's CDR3 is CASRSETELPPLHF. The DNA of the CDR3 is TGTGCCAGCAGGTCGGAAACGGAGCTCCCACCCCTCCACTTT. The full variable domain, its missing parts supplied by reference TRBV7-8 and TRBJ1-6, is GAGVSQSPRYKVAKRGQDVALRCDPISGHVSLFWYQQALGQGPEFLTYFQNEAQLDKSGLPSDRFFAERPEGSVSTLKIQRTQQEDSAVYLCASRSETELPPLHFGNGTRLTVT.